This T cell receptor (beta chain) was found in a study of cytomegalovirus exposure and HLA in healthy donors. Study-level points and caveats: Reports indicate that TCR beta sequences accurately predicted the HLA-A and HLA-B alleles of most subjects. Some public TCRs appeared in many individuals, while most sequences were rare. In the analysis, some V segments, TRBV6-2 and TRBV6-3 included, were excluded as indistinguishable.

Germline assignment: CDR1 SGHKS and CDR2 YYEKEE (reference sequence). CDR3 length: 14 residues. V was trimmed by 2 bases and J by 8 bases, leaving 14 bases between them. Likely unrecorded immune exposures existed in these nominally healthy donors. The primer mix had 60 Vbeta and 13 Jbeta primers. TCRdb keeps only in-frame clones here, not all; method: immunoSEQ multiplex PCR. The data show about 190,000 clones, around 83% seen once. This clone has only a few counts. The antigen is not known. The chain links TRBV5-5 to TRBJ2-4; D is perhaps TRBD2 (5 bases). Sequencing was performed on PBMCs. The TCR sequence derives from a man in his forties in good health and CMV-seropositive. CDR3 in amino acids: CASSFLVERDIQYF. The DNA for the CDR3 is TGTGCCAGCAGCTTCCTCGTGGAGAGGGACATTCAGTACTTC.